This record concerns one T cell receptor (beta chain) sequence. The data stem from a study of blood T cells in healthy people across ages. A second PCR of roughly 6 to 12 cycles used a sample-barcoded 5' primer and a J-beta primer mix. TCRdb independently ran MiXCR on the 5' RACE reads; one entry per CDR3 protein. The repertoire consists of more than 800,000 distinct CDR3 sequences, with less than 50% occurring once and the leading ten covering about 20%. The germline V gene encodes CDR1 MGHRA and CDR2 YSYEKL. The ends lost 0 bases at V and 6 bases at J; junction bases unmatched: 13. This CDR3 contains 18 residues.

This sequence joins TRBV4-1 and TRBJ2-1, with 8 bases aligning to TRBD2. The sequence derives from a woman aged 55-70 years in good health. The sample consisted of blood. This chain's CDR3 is CASSQERPPGLGGNEQFF. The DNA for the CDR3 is TGCGCCAGCAGCCAAGAAAGACCTCCGGGACTAGGGGGCAATGAGCAGTTCTTC.